These T cell receptor beta chains were read from a single sample in a study of blood T cells in healthy people across ages. In TCRdb, the 5' RACE reads were re-called with MiXCR into one record per CDR3 protein. The sample lists some 1.4 million distinct CDR3 sequences; approximately 42% were seen once. The sequenced material came from blood. The receptors here all came from a woman aged 18-29 years in good health. CDR3s include the opening cysteine and the closing phenylalanine or tryptophan. Each record gives: J gene, D gene, clone size, V gene, CDR3 protein, CDR3 DNA. D genes are given only for firm matches. Not every row has a clone size; where given, it reads once, few, many or a size class.

TRBJ2-1,TRBD2,few,TRBV27,CASSLVPLAELSYNEQFF,TGTGCCAGCAGTTTGGTGCCACTAGCGGAACTCTCCTACAATGAGCAGTTCTTC
TRBJ2-3,.,.,TRBV7-2,CASSLNREATTDTQYF,TGTGCCAGCAGCTTAAATAGGGAGGCAACCACAGATACGCAGTATTTT
TRBJ2-7,.,few,TRBV11-2,CASSSPEPNLYEQYF,TGTGCCAGCAGCTCCCCGGAACCGAATCTCTACGAGCAGTACTTC
TRBJ2-1,.,.,TRBV20-1,CSARDTAPAEQFF,TGCAGTGCTAGAGATACGGCGCCGGCTGAGCAGTTCTTC
TRBJ1-1,.,.,TRBV5-1,CASSSYRRDTEAFF,TGCGCCAGCAGCTCCTATCGACGGGACACTGAAGCTTTCTTT
TRBJ2-1,.,many,TRBV7-9,CASSLVTATYNEQFF,TGTGCCAGCAGCTTAGTCACAGCGACCTACAATGAGCAGTTCTTC
TRBJ2-3,TRBD2,once,TRBV12-3/TRBV12-4,CASSPGTSGGESTDTQYF,TGTGCCAGCAGTCCGGGGACTAGCGGGGGAGAAAGCACAGATACGCAGTATTTT
TRBJ2-1,TRBD1,.,TRBV24-1,CATSDRRTGGNEQFF,TGTGCCACCAGTGATCGCCGGACAGGCGGCAATGAGCAGTTCTTC
TRBJ2-1,TRBD1,.,TRBV7-2,CASSLSRDRVYNEQFF,TGTGCCAGCAGCTTATCCCGGGACAGGGTCTACAATGAGCAGTTCTTC
TRBJ2-7,.,.,TRBV30,CAWSRDFQSEQYF,TGTGCCTGGAGCCGGGACTTCCAAAGCGAGCAGTACTTC
TRBJ2-7,TRBD1,.,TRBV6-2/TRBV6-3,CASGPRDRVFYEQYF,TGTGCCAGCGGCCCCCGGGACAGAGTGTTCTACGAGCAGTACTTC
TRBJ2-1,TRBD2,.,TRBV9,CASSVYGASGGPYNEPFF,TGTGCCAGCAGCGTATATGGGGCTAGCGGGGGGCCCTACAATGAGCCGTTCTTC
TRBJ2-5,.,many,TRBV29-1,CSGAWLVETQYF,TGCAGCGGGGCCTGGTTGGTAGAGACCCAGTACTTC
TRBJ1-5,.,.,TRBV10-1,CASTGQNSNQPQHF,TGCGCCAGCACCGGACAGAATAGCAATCAGCCCCAGCATTTT
TRBJ2-1,.,few,TRBV12-3/TRBV12-4,CASSFVAGWGNNEQFF,TGTGCCAGCAGTTTTGTAGCCGGTTGGGGGAACAATGAGCAGTTCTTC
TRBJ2-1,TRBD2,few,TRBV9,CASSPLEQGLAGYNEQFF,TGTGCCAGCAGCCCCCTGGAACAGGGACTAGCGGGATACAATGAGCAGTTCTTC
TRBJ2-7,TRBD2,.,TRBV6-1,CASLRSGKGYEQYF,TGTGCCAGTCTTCGTAGCGGGAAGGGTTACGAGCAGTACTTC
TRBJ1-1,.,few,TRBV14,CASSQEGPNTEAFF,TGTGCCAGCAGCCAAGAAGGGCCGAACACTGAAGCTTTCTTT
TRBJ2-3,TRBD2,.,TRBV6-4,CASSEVAGPLSTDTQYF,TGTGCCAGCAGTGAAGTAGCGGGGCCCCTTAGCACAGATACGCAGTATTTT
TRBJ1-5,.,few,TRBV6-1,CASSAGPLGNQPQHF,TGTGCCAGCAGTGCGGGGCCTCTCGGCAATCAGCCCCAGCATTTT
TRBJ1-4,.,.,TRBV5-1,CASTLSGGPAEKLFF,TGCGCCAGCACCCTCTCCGGGGGGCCGGCTGAAAAACTGTTTTTT
TRBJ2-7,TRBD2,.,TRBV2,CASAGTSYNEQYF,TGTGCCAGCGCCGGGACTAGCTACAATGAGCAGTACTTC
TRBJ1-2,TRBD1,once,TRBV7-9,CASLEVLTAGTGYYGYTF,TGTGCCAGCCTCGAGGTGCTTACCGCCGGGACAGGCTACTATGGCTACACCTTC
TRBJ2-5,.,.,TRBV9,CASSVGTHRDQETQYF,TGTGCCAGCAGCGTAGGAACCCACAGGGACCAAGAGACCCAGTACTTC
TRBJ1-5,.,.,TRBV20-1,CSARDPIGWQPQHF,TGCAGTGCTAGAGATCCCATCGGATGGCAGCCCCAGCATTTT
TRBJ2-7,.,.,TRBV6-6,CASSYERDGYKQYF,TGTGCCAGCAGTTACGAAAGGGATGGCTACAAGCAGTACTTC
TRBJ1-1,.,.,TRBV3-1,CASSYRESRTEAFF,TGTGCCAGCAGCTACCGGGAGTCCCGGACTGAAGCTTTCTTT
TRBJ2-5,TRBD1,.,TRBV18,CASSPGDRGEETQYF,TGTGCCAGCTCACCCGGAGACAGGGGGGAAGAGACCCAGTACTTC
TRBJ2-1,TRBD1,few,TRBV20-1,CSARDTRGPYNEQFF,TGCAGTGCTAGAGATACCAGGGGGCCCTACAATGAGCAGTTCTTC
TRBJ2-5,.,.,TRBV30,CAWSLFGGVQYF,TGTGCCTGGAGTCTATTCGGGGGTGTGCAGTACTTC
TRBJ2-1,.,.,TRBV7-9,CASSSRDLSSYNEQFF,TGTGCCAGCAGCTCACGGGACCTGAGCTCCTACAATGAGCAGTTCTTC
TRBJ2-5,.,.,TRBV6-2/TRBV6-3,CATYHGNEQYF,TGTGCCACTTACCACGGCAATGAGCAGTACTTC
TRBJ2-5,TRBD2,many,TRBV29-1,CSVLAGGETQYF,TGCAGCGTACTAGCGGGAGGAGAGACCCAGTACTTC
TRBJ2-7,.,.,TRBV2,CASSEGLGGSYEQYF,TGTGCCAGCAGTGAAGGCCTGGGAGGCAGCTACGAGCAGTACTTC
TRBJ2-3,.,.,TRBV10-3,CAINENRAADTQYF,TGTGCCATCAATGAGAATCGGGCGGCAGATACGCAGTATTTT
TRBJ2-7,.,.,TRBV20-1,CSAPVAFSYEQYF,TGCAGTGCTCCGGTAGCGTTCTCCTACGAGCAGTACTTC
TRBJ2-7,TRBD1,few,TRBV12-3/TRBV12-4,CASSGTESYEQYF,TGTGCCAGCAGTGGGACAGAGTCCTACGAGCAGTACTTC
TRBJ2-3,.,.,TRBV12-3/TRBV12-4,CASSPSGWNSDTQYF,TGTGCCAGCAGCCCGTCTGGGTGGAACTCAGATACGCAGTATTTT
TRBJ2-7,.,.,TRBV20-1,CSVQTYEQYF,TGCAGTGTACAGACCTACGAGCAGTACTTC
TRBJ1-1,TRBD1,.,TRBV18,CASSGTGTVNTEAFF,TGTGCCAGCTCTGGAACCGGGACAGTTAACACTGAAGCTTTCTTT
TRBJ2-7,.,.,TRBV6-6,CASSFGQGSAEQYF,TGTGCCAGCAGTTTCGGGCAGGGTTCCGCCGAGCAGTACTTC
TRBJ2-3,.,.,TRBV7-9,CAAREPDTQYF,TGTGCCGCGAGGGAACCAGATACGCAGTATTTT
TRBJ1-2,.,once,TRBV5-1,CASSLKVYTF,TGCGCCAGCAGCTTAAAGGTCTACACCTTC
TRBJ2-7,TRBD1,.,TRBV10-3,CAISVDRAISYEQYF,TGTGCCATCAGTGTAGACAGGGCAATCTCCTACGAGCAGTACTTC
TRBJ1-6,TRBD1,.,TRBV10-1,CASSDGQGTSSPLHF,TGCGCCAGCAGTGATGGACAGGGGACAAGTTCACCCCTCCACTTT
TRBJ2-3,.,many,TRBV2,CASSELASGTDTQYF,TGTGCCAGCAGTGAATTGGCTAGCGGCACAGATACGCAGTATTTT
TRBJ2-7,.,.,TRBV14,CASSQLAFKEQYF,TGTGCCAGCAGCCAGCTAGCGTTCAAGGAGCAGTACTTC
TRBJ2-5,TRBD1,.,TRBV6-6,CVSSRGQGRTQYF,TGTGTCAGCAGCCGGGGACAGGGTCGGACCCAGTACTTC
TRBJ1-1,.,.,TRBV3-1,CASSQVFGGKGLGNTEAFF,TGTGCCAGCAGCCAAGTTTTCGGAGGGAAGGGTTTGGGTAACACTGAAGCTTTCTTT
TRBJ1-2,.,.,TRBV28,CATLGAKSYTF,TGTGCCACACTGGGGGCTAAGAGCTACACCTTC
TRBJ2-7,.,few,TRBV12-3/TRBV12-4,CASRLAQGSSYEQYF,TGTGCCAGCAGACTCGCACAGGGCAGCTCCTACGAGCAGTACTTC
TRBJ2-3,.,.,TRBV2,CASMLRDTQYF,TGTGCCAGCATGTTGCGGGATACGCAGTATTTT
TRBJ1-1,.,few,TRBV4-1,CASSPWGGNTEAFF,TGCGCCAGCAGCCCGTGGGGTGGGAACACTGAAGCTTTCTTT
TRBJ2-3,TRBD2,.,TRBV10-2,CASSDPLGLAATDTQYF,TGCGCCAGCAGTGACCCCCTGGGACTAGCGGCCACAGATACGCAGTATTTT
TRBJ1-2,TRBD1,many,TRBV4-2,CASSQDPTGAIDGYTF,TGTGCCAGCAGCCAAGACCCGACAGGGGCTATCGATGGCTACACCTTC
TRBJ2-5,.,.,TRBV20-1,CSASAMGGAQETQYF,TGCAGTGCCTCCGCCATGGGGGGTGCCCAAGAGACCCAGTACTTC
TRBJ2-5,TRBD2,.,TRBV10-3,CAIREGGVQYF,TGTGCCATAAGGGAGGGCGGAGTGCAGTACTTC
TRBJ2-5,TRBD2,.,TRBV7-2,CASSATSAVYNEQYF,TGTGCCAGCAGCGCAACTAGCGCAGTCTACAATGAGCAGTACTTC
TRBJ2-5,TRBD2,.,TRBV20-1,CSVGTSGTGYQETQYF,TGCAGTGTCGGGACTAGCGGGACCGGGTACCAAGAGACCCAGTACTTC
TRBJ2-5,TRBD1,.,TRBV20-1,CSVPQTGLQETQYF,TGCAGTGTTCCACAGACAGGGTTACAAGAGACCCAGTACTTC